A selection of T cell receptor beta chains follows, all from one sample in a study of blood T cell repertoires in COVID-19. The protocol was immunoSEQ multiplex PCR, while the TCRdb copy is restricted to in-frame clones and leaves out a portion. The sample lists some 150,000 clones, roughly nine tenths occurring once. The material sequenced was peripheral blood. These receptors all stem from a woman aged 70-85 years with acute or convalescent COVID-19. Both conserved end residues are part of each CDR3. D genes are given only for firm matches. Expanded clones are given a class, and other clones once, few, many or no size at all.

.	TRBD1	TRBV6-5	TRBJ1-2	TGTGCCAGCAGAAGCGGGACAGGTCTCTATGGCTACACCTTC	CASRSGTGLYGYTF
.	.	TRBV5-5	TRBJ2-2	TGTGCCAGCAGCTTGCCCGGGAACACCGGGGAGCTGTTTTTT	CASSLPGNTGELFF
.	TRBD1	TRBV5-4	TRBJ1-3	TGTGCCAGCAGCGGGGGACAGGGGGGAACTGGAAACACCATATATTTT	CASSGGQGGTGNTIYF
.	TRBD2	TRBV13	TRBJ2-1	TGTGCCAGCAGCTTAGGACTAGCGGGGGGCCGTTACAATGAGCAGTTCTTC	CASSLGLAGGRYNEQFF
.	TRBD1	TRBV9	TRBJ2-2	TGTGCCAGCAGCGTATGGGACAGGGGATCGGGGGAGCTGTTTTTT	CASSVWDRGSGELFF
.	.	TRBV19	TRBJ1-1	TGTGCCAGTAGTGTGGCAGATGCGAACACTGAAGCTTTCTTT	CASSVADANTEAFF
once	TRBD1	TRBV4-1	TRBJ1-2	TGCGCCAGCAGCCAAGACACGAGACAGGGACACTATGGCTACACCTTC	CASSQDTRQGHYGYTF
.	TRBD1	TRBV7-9	TRBJ1-1	TGTGCCAGCAGACCGAAACAGGGGGAGAACACTGAAGCTTTCTTT	CASRPKQGENTEAFF
few	.	TRBV12-1	TRBJ1-1	TGTGCCAGCAGCTTTGTTCGGTCCGGCACTGAAGCTTTCTTT	CASSFVRSGTEAFF
.	TRBD1	TRBV7-8	TRBJ2-1	TGTGCCAGCAGCTCCCGGGACAGGGGGCCATGGCAGTTCTTC	CASSSRDRGPWQFF
once	.	TRBV19	TRBJ1-1	TGTGCCAGTAGTATTAAGCCAGGGATGAACACTGAAGCTTTCTTT	CASSIKPGMNTEAFF
.	TRBD1	TRBV5-1	TRBJ1-1	TGCGCCAGCAAACCGAGTGGGACAGGGGTTTGGGGGATGACGAACACTGAAGCTTTCTTT	CASKPSGTGVWGMTNTEAFF
.	TRBD1	TRBV10-3	TRBJ1-1	TGTGCCATCAGTGAAGGACAGGGGAACACTGAAGCTTTCTTT	CAISEGQGNTEAFF
.	TRBD1	TRBV5-1	TRBJ1-1	TGCGCCAGCAGCTTCGGACAGGGAAACACTGAAGCTTTCTTT	CASSFGQGNTEAFF
.	TRBD1	TRBV2	TRBJ1-4	TGTGCCAGCAGTCCTGGACAGGGGACAGCTAATGAAAAACTGTTTTTT	CASSPGQGTANEKLFF
.	.	TRBV6-6	TRBJ1-1	TGTGCCAGCAGTTACACAGGGAGTTGGACTGAAGCTTTCTTT	CASSYTGSWTEAFF